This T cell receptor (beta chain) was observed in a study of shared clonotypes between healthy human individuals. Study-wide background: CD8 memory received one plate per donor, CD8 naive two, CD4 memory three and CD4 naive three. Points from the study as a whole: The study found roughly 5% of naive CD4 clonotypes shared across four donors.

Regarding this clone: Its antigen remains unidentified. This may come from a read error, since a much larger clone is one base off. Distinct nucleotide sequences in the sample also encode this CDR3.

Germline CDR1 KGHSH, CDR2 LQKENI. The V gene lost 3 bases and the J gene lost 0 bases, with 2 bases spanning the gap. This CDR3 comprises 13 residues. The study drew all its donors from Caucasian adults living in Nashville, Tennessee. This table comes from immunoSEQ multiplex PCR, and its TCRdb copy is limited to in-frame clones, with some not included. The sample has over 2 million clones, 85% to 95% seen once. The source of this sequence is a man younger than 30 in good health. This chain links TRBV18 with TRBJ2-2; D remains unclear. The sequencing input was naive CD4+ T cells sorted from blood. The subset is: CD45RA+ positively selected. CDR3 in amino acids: CASSPPNTGELFF. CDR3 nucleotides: TGTGCCAGCTCACCTCCGAACACCGGGGAGCTGTTTTTT.